This TCR beta chain was sequenced during a study of OX40 agonist ivuxolimab in advanced cancers. The study in broad terms: Ivuxolimab was a fully human IgG2 agonistic monoclonal antibody targeting the costimulatory receptor OX40 (CD134). Intravenous ivuxolimab was administered to patients every 2 weeks at six dose levels: 0.01, 0.1, 0.3, 1.5, 3 and 10 mg/kg. Of the 50 to 55 patients in dose escalation, 19 had hepatocellular carcinoma, approximately 15 had melanoma, 9 had renal cell carcinoma and 9 had head and neck cancer. In the dose-escalation cohort, 65% to 85% of patients were male, and the mean age was around 65 years with a range of roughly 20 to 79. Prior anti-PD-1, anti-PD-L1 or anti-CTLA-4 therapy was permitted, and checkpoint inhibitors had been received by about 36% of dose-escalation patients. Three dose-escalation patients achieved partial responses, one with hepatocellular carcinoma and two with cutaneous melanoma. Peripheral TCRbeta sequencing aimed to test whether ivuxolimab altered TCR sequence diversity and caused clonal T-cell expansion. The paper describes the monotherapy dose-escalation part (N ≈ 51 patients) of the phase I trial of ivuxolimab.

The trial excluded patients who had a history of autoimmune disease or were on systemic immunosuppression. Peripheral blood for TCR sequencing was collected from all dose cohorts at baseline, on cycle 4 day 1, and on cycle 7 day 1. Samples were obtained from an open-label, multicenter, first-in-human phase I dose-escalation trial of ivuxolimab. The trial enrolled adults with locally advanced or metastatic head and neck squamous cell, hepatocellular, melanoma or renal cell carcinoma. Before TCR sequencing, CD4+ T cells and CD8+ T cells from peripheral blood were sorted into separate populations. About this clone itself: Its antigen specificity is not known. The input lacks base qualities; no much larger clone sits a single base away.

For sequencing of the TCRbeta CDR3 region, genomic DNA was extracted from the sorted cells. The immunoSEQ Assay was used for sequencing of TCRbeta CDR3 regions. This immuneACCESS table, as held by TCRdb, lists in-frame sequences with V and J called but not all clones. Of the missing ones, under half trace to an unresolved V gene in checked studies; the others have no known cause. The sample table records around 40,000 clones; around 85% of these occur just once. The ten largest clones capture 0.38% of the sample. CDR3 length: 17 amino acids, cysteine to phenylalanine. Kept here is only the CDR3 DNA, which spans 51 bases and is read in frame from base 1. Deletion took 5 bases off V and 0 bases off J, with a span of 17 bases between the germline ends. The germline V gene encodes CDR1 MDHEN and CDR2 SYDVKM. The study at large found these results: After ivuxolimab, expanded clones were on average more numerous among CD8+ T cells than among CD4+ T cells. Low levels of normalized T-cell clonal expansion were also seen in some patients who did not respond. Clonal expansion of both CD4+ and CD8+ blood T cells was observed from baseline to week 6 at doses 0.1 to 3.0 mg/kg. In the 0.1-3.0 mg/kg groups, partial responders were among the patients with the lowest normalized peripheral clonal expansion, particularly in CD8+ T cells. Antigen specificity was not determined for the clonally expanded peripheral T cells.

The chain employs TRBV28 and TRBJ1-5, with TRBD1 as a weak D call on 6 bases. Sequences were derived from CD4+ or CD8+ T cells sorted from blood, sampled in a trial of the OX40 agonist ivuxolimab. The TCR sequence derives from an adult with an advanced solid tumor such as melanoma, head and neck, liver or kidney cancer. The nucleotides read TGTGCCAGCAGTGTCGGCGGGGGCTCAAATAGCAATCAGCCCCAGCATTTT. Its product reads: CASSVGGGSNSNQPQHF.